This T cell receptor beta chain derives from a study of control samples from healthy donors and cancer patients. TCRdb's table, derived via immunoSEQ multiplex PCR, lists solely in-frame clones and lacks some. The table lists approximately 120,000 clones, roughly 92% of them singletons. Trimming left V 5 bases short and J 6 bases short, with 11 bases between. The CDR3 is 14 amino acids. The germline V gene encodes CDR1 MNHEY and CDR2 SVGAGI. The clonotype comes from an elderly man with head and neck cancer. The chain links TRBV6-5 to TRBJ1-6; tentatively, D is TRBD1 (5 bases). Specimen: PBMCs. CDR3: CASSSGTANSPLHF. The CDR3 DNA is TGTGCCAGCAGTAGCGGGACGGCTAATTCACCCCTCCACTTT.